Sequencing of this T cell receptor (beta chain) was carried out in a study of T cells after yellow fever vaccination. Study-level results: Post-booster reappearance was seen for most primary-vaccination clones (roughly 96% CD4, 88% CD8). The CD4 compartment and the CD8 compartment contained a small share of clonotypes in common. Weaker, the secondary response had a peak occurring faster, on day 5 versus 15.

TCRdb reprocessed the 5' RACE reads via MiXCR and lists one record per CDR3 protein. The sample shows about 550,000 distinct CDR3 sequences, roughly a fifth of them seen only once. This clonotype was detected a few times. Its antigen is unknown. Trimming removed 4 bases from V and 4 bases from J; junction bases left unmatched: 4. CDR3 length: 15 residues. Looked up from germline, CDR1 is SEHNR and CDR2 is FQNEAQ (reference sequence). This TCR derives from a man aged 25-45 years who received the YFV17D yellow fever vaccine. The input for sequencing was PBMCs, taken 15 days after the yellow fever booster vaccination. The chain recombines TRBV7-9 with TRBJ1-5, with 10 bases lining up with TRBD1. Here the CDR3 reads CASSSGTGVNQPQHF. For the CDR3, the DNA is TGTGCCAGCAGCTCCGGGACAGGGGTAAATCAGCCCCAGCATTTT.